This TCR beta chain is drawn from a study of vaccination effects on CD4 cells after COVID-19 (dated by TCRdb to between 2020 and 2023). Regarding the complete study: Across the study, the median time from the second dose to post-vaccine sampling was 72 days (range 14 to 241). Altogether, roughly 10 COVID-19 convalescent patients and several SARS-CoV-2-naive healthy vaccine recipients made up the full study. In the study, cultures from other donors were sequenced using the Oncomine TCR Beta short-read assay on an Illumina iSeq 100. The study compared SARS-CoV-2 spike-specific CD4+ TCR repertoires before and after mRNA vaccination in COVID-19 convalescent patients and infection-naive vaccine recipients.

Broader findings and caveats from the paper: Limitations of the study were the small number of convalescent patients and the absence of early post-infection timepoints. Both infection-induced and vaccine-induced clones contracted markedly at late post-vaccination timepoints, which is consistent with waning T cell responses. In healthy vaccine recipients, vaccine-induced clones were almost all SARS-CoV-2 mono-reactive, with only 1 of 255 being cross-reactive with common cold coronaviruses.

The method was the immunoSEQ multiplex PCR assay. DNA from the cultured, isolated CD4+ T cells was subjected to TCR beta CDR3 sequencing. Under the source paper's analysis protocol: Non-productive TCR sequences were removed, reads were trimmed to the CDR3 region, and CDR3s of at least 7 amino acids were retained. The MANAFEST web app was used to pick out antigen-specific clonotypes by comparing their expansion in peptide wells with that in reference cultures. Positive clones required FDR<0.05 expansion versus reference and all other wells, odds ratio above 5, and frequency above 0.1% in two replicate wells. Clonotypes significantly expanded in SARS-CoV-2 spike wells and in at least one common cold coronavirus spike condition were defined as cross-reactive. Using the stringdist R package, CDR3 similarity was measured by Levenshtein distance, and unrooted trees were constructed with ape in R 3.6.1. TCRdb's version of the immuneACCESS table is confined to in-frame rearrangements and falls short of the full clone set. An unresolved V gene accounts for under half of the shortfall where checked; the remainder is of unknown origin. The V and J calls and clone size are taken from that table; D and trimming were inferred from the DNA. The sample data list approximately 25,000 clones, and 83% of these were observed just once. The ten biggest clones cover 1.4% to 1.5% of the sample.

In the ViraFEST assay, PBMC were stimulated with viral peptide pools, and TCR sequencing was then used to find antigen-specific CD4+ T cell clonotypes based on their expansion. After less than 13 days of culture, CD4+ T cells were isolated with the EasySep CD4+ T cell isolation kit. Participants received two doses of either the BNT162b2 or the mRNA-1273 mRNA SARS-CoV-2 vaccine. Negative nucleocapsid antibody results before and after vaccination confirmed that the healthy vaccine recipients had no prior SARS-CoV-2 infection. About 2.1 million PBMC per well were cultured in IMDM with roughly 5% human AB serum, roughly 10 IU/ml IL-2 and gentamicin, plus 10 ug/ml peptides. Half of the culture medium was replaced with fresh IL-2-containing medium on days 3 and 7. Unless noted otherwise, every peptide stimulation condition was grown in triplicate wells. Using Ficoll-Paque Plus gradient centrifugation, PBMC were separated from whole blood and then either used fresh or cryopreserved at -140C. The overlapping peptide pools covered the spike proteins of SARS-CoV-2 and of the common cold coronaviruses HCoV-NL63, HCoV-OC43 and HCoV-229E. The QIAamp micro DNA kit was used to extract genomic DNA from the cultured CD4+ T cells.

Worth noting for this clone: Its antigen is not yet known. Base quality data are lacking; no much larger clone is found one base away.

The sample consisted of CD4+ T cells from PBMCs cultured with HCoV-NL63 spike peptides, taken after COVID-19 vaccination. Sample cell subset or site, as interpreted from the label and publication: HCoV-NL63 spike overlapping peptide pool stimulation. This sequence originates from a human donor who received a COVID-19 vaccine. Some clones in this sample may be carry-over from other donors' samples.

In nucleotides, the sequence is TGTGCCAGCAGCCACCTCCGGAATTCACCCCTCCACTTT. Translation gives CASSHLRNSPLHF. The chain was built from TRBV3-1 (or the pseudogene TRBV3-2) and TRBJ1-6; no D segment can be confidently identified. A distance of 7 bases separates the germline ends of V and J, which lose 3 bases and 7 bases respectively. Per the germline V gene (reference sequence), LGHDT is the CDR1 and YNNKEL is the CDR2. From the cysteine up to the phenylalanine, the CDR3 has a length of 13 residues. The DNA shown is the 39-base CDR3, in frame from base 1.